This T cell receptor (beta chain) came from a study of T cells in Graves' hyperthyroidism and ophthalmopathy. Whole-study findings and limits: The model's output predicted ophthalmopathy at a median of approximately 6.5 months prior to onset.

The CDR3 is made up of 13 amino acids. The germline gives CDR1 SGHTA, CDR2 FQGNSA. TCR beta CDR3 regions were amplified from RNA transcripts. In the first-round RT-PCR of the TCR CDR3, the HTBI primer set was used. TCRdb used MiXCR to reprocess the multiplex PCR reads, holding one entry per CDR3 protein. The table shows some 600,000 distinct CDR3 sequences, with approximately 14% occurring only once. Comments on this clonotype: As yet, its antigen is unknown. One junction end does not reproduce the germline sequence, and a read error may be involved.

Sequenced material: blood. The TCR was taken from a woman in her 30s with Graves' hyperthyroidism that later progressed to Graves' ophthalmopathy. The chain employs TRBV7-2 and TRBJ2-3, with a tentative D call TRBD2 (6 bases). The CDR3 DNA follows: TGTGCCAGCAGCTCGGTATCAGCGGGTACGAAGTATTTT. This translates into CASSSVSAGTKYF.